The clone carrying this T cell receptor beta chain was recorded a few times. The sample contains more than one DNA sequence encoding this CDR3. The data originate from a study of blood T cell repertoires in COVID-19. The wider study: COVID-19 samples from acute and convalescent phases originated in the United States, Italy and Spain.

Clones were sequenced by immunoSEQ multiplex PCR, and TCRdb holds only the in-frame ones, with some missing. The sample yields fewer than 250,000 clones, around 90% seen once. The CDR3 has 14 residues. Germline V gene data show CDR1 as SGHNT and CDR2 as YYREEE (reference sequence). The V end was cut by 0 bases, the J end by 0 bases, with 4 bases between. The V call is TRBV5-4, the J call TRBJ1-3; D is unresolved. The TCR was taken from a woman between 45 and 65 years old with acute COVID-19. The sample was PBMCs or T cells enriched from blood (not recorded which). The chain's CDR3 is CASSLGGSGNTIYF. CDR3 bases: TGTGCCAGCAGCTTGGGAGGCTCTGGAAACACCATATATTTT.